The T cell receptor beta chain described here comes from a study of T cells after yellow fever vaccination. Trimming took 7 bases from V and 1 from J, leaving 10 bases between them. This CDR3 contains 13 residues. Germline V CDR1 and CDR2: SNHLY, FYNNEI. The study, taken as a whole, reports: Reappearance after the booster was seen for most primary-vaccination clones, at around 95% CD4 and about 90% CD8.

In this sample, this clonotype turned up many times. Its antigen is as yet unknown. MiXCR was run by TCRdb on the 5' RACE reads, yielding one entry per CDR3 protein. Among 250,000 to 400,000 distinct CDR3 sequences, 4.1% were seen once, and the ten largest hold approximately 25%. This chain links TRBV2 with TRBJ1-1; D uncertain. The sequence was obtained from a man between 18 and 35 years old who received the YFV17D yellow fever vaccine. The sequences come from PBMCs, collected 5 days after the yellow fever booster vaccination. The CDR3 is CASKPAGNTEAFF. In DNA form, the CDR3 reads TGTGCCAGCAAGCCCGCGGGGAACACTGAAGCTTTCTTT.